Listed below are T cell receptor beta chains from one sample, sequenced in a study of cytomegalovirus exposure and HLA in healthy donors. This table comes from immunoSEQ multiplex PCR, and its TCRdb copy is limited to in-frame clones, with some not included. The sample records under 200,000 clones, more than 80% being singletons. Sample: PBMCs. Receptors originate from a woman aged 45 to 65 in good health and CMV-seropositive. The CDR3 runs from the conserved cysteine through the conserved F or W. The order of the fields is clone size, V gene, J gene, D gene, CDR3 DNA, CDR3 protein. D genes are given only for firm matches. Expanded clones get a size class; other rows say once, few or many, or leave the size out.

size: NA
V: TRBV2
J: TRBJ1-4
D: NA
DNA: TGTGCCAGCAGTAGAGGGTTAACTAATGAAAAACTGTTTTTT
CDR3: CASSRGLTNEKLFF

size: few
V: TRBV6-5
J: TRBJ1-1
D: NA
DNA: TGTGCCAGCAGAGGGACGCGAGGGGGGAACACTGAAGCTTTCTTT
CDR3: CASRGTRGGNTEAFF

size: NA
V: TRBV4-2
J: TRBJ1-2
D: NA
DNA: TGTGCCAGCAGCCGGGACAACATGGGCTATGGCTACACCTTC
CDR3: CASSRDNMGYGYTF

size: NA
V: TRBV5-1
J: TRBJ1-3
D: TRBD1
DNA: TGCGCCAGCAGCAGAGACAGGGGGGTCTCCGGAAACACCATATATTTT
CDR3: CASSRDRGVSGNTIYF

size: NA
V: TRBV7-9
J: TRBJ1-2
D: NA
DNA: TGTTCCAGCAGCCCGCCGGGGTATGGCTACACCTTC
CDR3: CSSSPPGYGYTF

size: NA
V: TRBV5-1
J: TRBJ1-1
D: NA
DNA: TGCGCCAGCAGCTATTCCCCGGGGGAAAGCGCTGAAGCTTTCTTT
CDR3: CASSYSPGESAEAFF

size: few
V: TRBV5-1
J: TRBJ2-7
D: TRBD2
DNA: TGCGCCAGCAGCTTGGAAGCGGGGGGCCTCTACGAGCAGTACTTC
CDR3: CASSLEAGGLYEQYF

size: NA
V: TRBV4-2
J: TRBJ1-2
D: NA
DNA: TGTGCCAGCAGCCGAGAGGCCTCTAACTATGGCTACACCTTC
CDR3: CASSREASNYGYTF

size: NA
V: TRBV6-4
J: TRBJ2-7
D: TRBD2
DNA: TGTGCCAGCAGGGGACTAGCGATCTACGAGCAGTACTTC
CDR3: CASRGLAIYEQYF

size: once
V: TRBV7-9
J: TRBJ1-1
D: NA
DNA: TGTGCCAGCAGCCCTAACGGAGGCACTGAAGCTTTCTTT
CDR3: CASSPNGGTEAFF

size: NA
V: TRBV6-1
J: TRBJ1-1
D: NA
DNA: TGTGCCAGCAGTGAACCGAGCATGAACACTGAAGCTTTCTTT
CDR3: CASSEPSMNTEAFF

size: NA
V: TRBV28
J: TRBJ2-3
D: TRBD2
DNA: TGTGCCAGCACCCTCACTAGCGGGGAGCACCAGTATTTT
CDR3: CASTLTSGEHQYF

size: NA
V: TRBV7-9
J: TRBJ1-1
D: NA
DNA: TGTGCCAGCAGCCCGGTTTCGAGCACTGAAGCTTTCTTT
CDR3: CASSPVSSTEAFF

size: once
V: TRBV5-6
J: TRBJ1-1
D: TRBD1
DNA: TGTGCCAGCAGCTTGCCAGGGGGCAGGACCACTGAAGCTTTCTTT
CDR3: CASSLPGGRTTEAFF

size: NA
V: TRBV10-3
J: TRBJ1-5
D: TRBD1
DNA: TGTGCCATCAGAAACAGGGGGGATCAGCCCCAGCATTTT
CDR3: CAIRNRGDQPQHF

size: NA
V: TRBV4-1
J: TRBJ2-1
D: TRBD2
DNA: TGCGCCAGCAGCCTTCTGTCTAGCGGGTATTACAATGAGCAGTTCTTC
CDR3: CASSLLSSGYYNEQFF

size: NA
V: TRBV11-2
J: TRBJ1-1
D: NA
DNA: TGTGCCAGCAGCTTAGATCTGAGTGGTGGAGCTTTCTTT
CDR3: CASSLDLSGGAFF

size: NA
V: TRBV7-6
J: TRBJ2-7
D: NA
DNA: TGTGCCAGCAGCTTAGGACAGAAAGCCTACGAGCAGTACTTC
CDR3: CASSLGQKAYEQYF

size: NA
V: TRBV29-1
J: TRBJ2-1
D: TRBD2
DNA: TGCAGCGGGCGGGGGTTAGCGGGGGGGAGCTCCTACAATGAGCAGTTCTTC
CDR3: CSGRGLAGGSSYNEQFF

size: NA
V: TRBV7-9
J: TRBJ1-2
D: NA
DNA: TGTGCCAGCAGCTTAGGAGGGGGATCGTATGGCTACACCTTC
CDR3: CASSLGGGSYGYTF

size: NA
V: TRBV7-6
J: TRBJ2-4
D: TRBD1
DNA: TGTGCCAGCAGCTCTAGCCCGGACAGGGCCAAAAACATTCAGTACTTC
CDR3: CASSSSPDRAKNIQYF

size: NA
V: TRBV5-1
J: TRBJ1-4
D: TRBD1
DNA: TGCGCCAGCAGCCCAACGGGACAGGGTCATGAAAAACTGTTTTTT
CDR3: CASSPTGQGHEKLFF

size: NA
V: TRBV7-2
J: TRBJ2-3
D: TRBD2
DNA: TGTGCCAGCAGCCAAAGCGGGAATACAGATACGCAGTATTTT
CDR3: CASSQSGNTDTQYF

size: NA
V: TRBV5-1
J: TRBJ1-1
D: TRBD1
DNA: TGTGCCAGCAGGGAACAGGGGGTTGACACTGAAGCTTTCTTT
CDR3: CASREQGVDTEAFF